What follows are 20 T cell receptor beta chains derived from one specimen sequenced in a study of T cell responses to AZD1222 COVID-19 vaccine. The table came from immunoSEQ multiplex PCR; TCRdb's copy has only in-frame clones and leaves some out. The sample includes 130,000 to 150,000 clones, roughly 92% seen only once; the top ten take around 1.8%. The sample consisted of peripheral blood, taken on day 0 of AZD1222 vaccination. The receptors were sampled from an adult in good health.

This clone has a handful of counts. The V call is TRBV27, the J call TRBJ2-7; D ambiguous. From germline, CDR1 is MNHEY and CDR2 SMNVEV (reference sequence). Trimming removed 5 bases from V and 4 bases from J, with 12 bases in between. The CDR3 consists of 13 residues. The CDR3 bases are TGTGCCAGCAGTCGAGCCGCGCTATACGAGCAGTACTTC. This translates into CASSRAALYEQYF.

Only one count was recorded for this clone. The chain recombines TRBV25-1 with TRBJ2-7; D might be TRBD2 (7 bases). Trimming cost V 2 bases and J 3 bases, with 14 bases left between them. The CDR3 runs to 15 residues. From germline, CDR1 is MGHDK and CDR2 SYGVNS. As DNA, the CDR3 is TGTGCCAGCAGTGAAGGGGGGGGCCGGATCTACGAGCAGTACTTC. As protein: CASSEGGGRIYEQYF.

V gene TRBV15 combines with J gene TRBJ2-7; perhaps TRBD2 as D (7 bases). V lost 0 bases and J 3 bases, leaving 15 bases between the germline ends. This CDR3 is 16 amino acids long. The germline V gene has CDR1 LNHNV and CDR2 YYDKDF (reference sequence). CDR3 DNA sequence: TGTGCCACCAGCAGAGATAAGGGGGAGGGGTTCTACGAGCAGTACTTC. Its protein product is CATSRDKGEGFYEQYF. Based on the CDR3 plus reference TRBV15 and TRBJ2-7, the full variable domain is DAMVIQNPRYQVTQFGKPVTLSCSQTLNHNVMYWYQQKSSQAPKLLFHYYDKDFNNEADTPDNFQSRRPNTSFCFLDIRSPGLGDTAMYLCATSRDKGEGFYEQYFGPGTRLTVT.

The chain is built from TRBV7-3 and TRBJ2-1; perhaps TRBD1 as D (5 bases). CDR1 is SGHTA and CDR2 is FQGTGA in the germline V gene. V lost 5 bases to trimming and J lost 2 bases, with 16 bases between them. The CDR3 consists of 16 residues. The CDR3 region has the DNA TGTGCCAGCAGCCCCCGCCTACAGGAAACCTACAATGAGCAGTTCTTC. Protein sequence: CASSPRLQETYNEQFF.

This sequence joins TRBV14 and TRBJ1-2; 8 bases are shared with TRBD1. Germline V CDR1 and CDR2: SGHDN, FVKESK. V dropped 4 bases and J dropped 7; count of bases not matched to a gene: 11. CDR3 length equals 15 residues. As DNA, the CDR3 is TGTGCCAGCAGCCGCGCACAGGGGGTGGTGGCTGGCTACACCTTC. Its translation is CASSRAQGVVAGYTF.

The chain has TRBV6-5 and TRBJ2-6; D unclear. The CDR3 is 15 residues long. CDR1 and CDR2 from the germline V gene are MNHEY and SVGAGI. The CDR3: CAIGVGYSGANVLTF. CDR3 in DNA: TGTGCGATTGGGGTCGGGTACTCTGGGGCCAACGTCCTGACTTTC.

This clone was seen a single time. The rearrangement joins TRBV5-4 to TRBJ2-5; 10 nucleotides line up with TRBD2. Germline CDR1 is SGHNT and CDR2 is YYREEE (reference sequence). CDR3 length: 17 residues. After removal of 1 base from V and 5 bases from J, the junction contained 11 bases not matched to a gene. This chain's CDR3 is CASSLNLAGDLRETQYF. CDR3 DNA: TGTGCCAGCAGCTTGAATCTAGCGGGGGACCTCAGGGAGACCCAGTACTTC.

As DNA, the CDR3 is TGTGCCAGCCGCGTAGATACGCAGTATTTT. Its translation: CASRVDTQYF. This chain connects TRBV2 to TRBJ2-3; D is unresolved. There are 10 residues in the CDR3. The ends were cut back, 8 bases at V and 5 bases at J, with 5 bases in the middle. Per the germline V gene, CDR1 is SNHLY and CDR2 is FYNNEI. Full variable domain (rest looked up from reference TRBV2 and TRBJ2-3): EPEVTQTPSHQVTQMGQEVILRCVPISNHLYFYWYRQILGQKVEFLVSFYNNEISEKSEIFDDQFSVERPDGSNFTLKIRSTKLEDSAMYFCASRVDTQYFGPGTRLTVL.

V usage is TRBV6-5 and J usage is TRBJ2-1, with D tentatively TRBD2 (6 bases). V dropped 2 bases and J dropped 10 bases, with 9 bases sitting between them. Germline-derived CDR1 and CDR2 are MNHEY and SVGAGI. This CDR3 has 12 amino acids. The chain's CDR3 is CASSYTGLEQFF. Here the CDR3 DNA reads TGTGCCAGCAGTTACACGGGACTCGAGCAGTTCTTC.

The chain joins TRBV30 to TRBJ1-5, with D maybe TRBD1 (5 bases). The length of the CDR3 is 13 residues. Germline V CDR1 and CDR2: GTSNPN, SVGIG (reference sequence). With 1 base removed from V and 6 bases from J, the gap between germline ends came to 10 bases. The CDR3 nucleotides read TGTGCCTGGAGTGCCGGGGCGGGTCAGCCCCAGCATTTT. Protein product: CAWSAGAGQPQHF.

V usage is TRBV2 and J usage is TRBJ1-4; D unclear. V was pared by 6 bases and J by 3 bases, with 11 bases between. Germline lookup yields CDR1 SNHLY and CDR2 FYNNEI. The CDR3 is 14 residues long. For the CDR3, the DNA is TGTGCCAGCAGAACCACTGGGGCTAATGAAAAACTGTTTTTT. Translating it yields CASRTTGANEKLFF.

This clone has only one observation. The chain joins TRBV7-9 to TRBJ1-1, with 10 nucleotides matching TRBD1. Germline CDR1 is SEHNR and CDR2 is FQNEAQ (reference sequence). With 3 bases clipped from V and 6 bases from J, the junction kept 4 bases outside the gene matches. This CDR3 has 14 residues. The CDR3 loop reads CASSLGDRGAEAFF. CDR3 nucleotide sequence: TGTGCCAGCAGCTTGGGGGACAGGGGCGCTGAAGCTTTCTTT.

The chain combines TRBV11-2 with TRBJ2-7; 11 nucleotides match TRBD2. The CDR3 loop spans 15 amino acids. Germline loops: CDR1 SGHAT, CDR2 FQNNGV. V was clipped by 1 base and J by 3 bases; unmatched bases: 2. In nucleotides, the CDR3 is TGTGCCAGCAGCTTAGGTAGCGGGAGGGTCTACGAGCAGTACTTC. As protein: CASSLGSGRVYEQYF.

J is TRBJ2-5 and V is TRBV19; TRBD2 aligns across 9 bases. The CDR3 loop spans 15 amino acids. The trim removed 1 base at V and 5 bases at J, leaving 5 bases unmatched. Germline-derived CDR1 and CDR2 are LNHDA and SQIVND (reference sequence). In DNA, the CDR3 is TGTGCCAGTAGTATAGTAGCGGGAGCAGGGGAGACCCAGTACTTC. Its protein is CASSIVAGAGETQYF.

The V and J genes are TRBV5-1 and TRBJ2-3; the D call may be TRBD1 or TRBD2 (5 bases each). V lost 7 bases to trimming and J lost 0 bases, with 15 bases between them. This CDR3 region has 15 residues. Germline V gene data show CDR1 as SGHRS and CDR2 as YFSETQ. Here the CDR3 reads CASSYLGASTDTQYF. The CDR3 coding sequence is TGCGCCAGCTCGTACCTCGGGGCTAGCACAGATACGCAGTATTTT.

V and J are TRBV2 and TRBJ1-6; unclear D gene. Germline V gives CDR1 SNHLY, CDR2 FYNNEI. The CDR3 is made up of 13 amino acids. The V end lost 10 bases, the J end lost 6 bases, and 13 bases lay between the germline ends. CDR3 sequence (DNA): TGTGCCACGTCTGCACAGCCTAATTCACCCCTCCACTTT. Its translation is CATSAQPNSPLHF.

This chain uses TRBV3-1 (or the pseudogene TRBV3-2) with TRBJ2-2; tentatively, D is TRBD1 or TRBD2 (5 bases each). There are 15 residues in the CDR3. V lost 4 bases and J 1 base, leaving 10 bases between the germline ends. The V gene's germline CDR1 is LGHDT and CDR2 YNNKEL (reference sequence). CDR3 loop: CASSPGTVNTGELFF. The CDR3 DNA reads TGTGCCAGCAGCCCTGGGACGGTGAACACCGGGGAGCTGTTTTTT.

The chain uses TRBV28 and TRBJ2-1, with unresolved D. The germline V and J ends were trimmed by 3 bases and 10 bases, with 28 bases remaining between them. Germline V gives CDR1 MDHEN, CDR2 SYDVKM. The CDR3 runs 18 residues. Written as DNA, the CDR3 is TGTGCCAGCAGTTTTTCCTTGGGCGTGGGAACGCCGGCCGGGGAGCAGTTCTTC. As protein: CASSFSLGVGTPAGEQFF. Together with reference TRBV28 and TRBJ2-1, the CDR3 gives the full variable domain: DVKVTQSSRYLVKRTGEKVFLECVQDMDHENMFWYRQDPGLGLRLIYFSYDVKMKEKGDIPEGYSVSREKKERFSLILESASTNQTSMYLCASSFSLGVGTPAGEQFFGPGTRLTVL.

V usage is TRBV7-3 and J usage is TRBJ2-2; D gene unclear. Germline assignment: CDR1 SGHTA and CDR2 FQGTGA. This CDR3 has 14 amino acids. V shed 5 bases and J shed 1 base, with 8 bases lying between them. CDR3 in amino acids: CASSQEGNTGELFF. The CDR3 coding sequence is TGTGCCAGCAGCCAAGAAGGGAACACCGGGGAGCTGTTTTTT.

This clone has a single count. The chain is built from TRBV19 and TRBJ2-5; D unresolved. Germline values: CDR1 LNHDA, CDR2 SQIVND (reference sequence). The CDR3 has 13 residues. V lost 8 bases and J lost 5, with 15 bases in between. CDR3 region: CASGRLWRETQYF. Written as DNA, the CDR3 is TGTGCCAGTGGGCGCCTCTGGCGGGAGACCCAGTACTTC.